This passage covers 5 T cell receptor beta chains from one sample sequenced in a study of blood T cell repertoires in COVID-19. Here immunoSEQ multiplex PCR was the method, and the copy in TCRdb shows in-frame clones only, minus some. The data show fewer than 30,000 clones, with 80% to 90% seen just once and around 19% held by the top ten. Sample: peripheral blood. The receptors here all came from a human donor in a cohort sampled during active COVID-19.

This chain links TRBV30 with TRBJ1-5; 7 nucleotides line up with TRBD1. The germline V gene has CDR1 GTSNPN and CDR2 SVGIG (reference sequence). This CDR3 region has 13 residues. Unmatched junction bases numbered 2, after V lost 2 bases and J lost 4 bases. CDR3 sequence reads: CAWSIQGNQPQHF. CDR3 bases: TGTGCCTGGAGTATACAGGGGAATCAGCCCCAGCATTTT.

This chain links TRBV10-3 with TRBJ2-1; 12 nucleotides agree with TRBD2. This CDR3 has 20 residues. Germline CDR1 and CDR2: ENHRY and SYGVKD. After removal of 5 bases from V and 0 bases from J, the junction contained 14 bases not matched to a gene. The CDR3 protein is CAISKTSGSHTFISYNEQFF. DNA for the CDR3: TGTGCCATCAGTAAGACTAGCGGGAGCCATACCTTCATCTCCTACAATGAGCAGTTCTTC.

CDR3 nucleotides: TGTGCCAGCAGTCGTTACCGTGACAGTTCTGAAGCTTTCTTT. This sequence encodes CASSRYRDSSEAFF. The chain carries TRBV6-2 or TRBV6-3 and TRBJ1-1, with D possibly TRBD1 on 5 matching bases. Germline CDR1 reads MNHEY; CDR2 reads SVGEGT. The length of the CDR3 is 14 residues. V shed 5 bases and J shed 6 bases, with 16 bases lying between them.

The chain combines TRBV19 with TRBJ2-1; 8 positions agree with TRBD2. This CDR3 region has 16 residues. V gave up 3 bases and J gave up 4 bases; unmatched junction bases: 8. Germline CDR1 reads LNHDA; CDR2 reads SQIVND (reference sequence). DNA of the CDR3: TGTGCCAGTAGTATTTCCCTAGCGGGTGCTTACAATGAGCAGTTCTTC. Protein product: CASSISLAGAYNEQFF. Variable domain in full (rest from reference TRBV19 and TRBJ2-1): DGGITQSPKYLFRKEGQNVTLSCEQNLNHDAMYWYRQDPGQGLRLIYYSQIVNDFQKGDIAEGYSVSREKKESFPLTVTSAQKNPTAFYLCASSISLAGAYNEQFFGPGTRLTVL.

In this sample, this clone turned up once. The chain uses TRBV5-4 and TRBJ2-7, with 12 positions matching TRBD2. The CDR3 runs 18 residues. The germline V gene has CDR1 SGHNT and CDR2 YYREEE (reference sequence). V shed 2 bases and J 2 bases; nucleotides not matched to a gene: 11. The CDR3, as DNA: TGTGCCAGCAGCTTCGGATCTAGCGGGAGGGCCCTAACCTACGAGCAGTACTTC. Translation: CASSFGSSGRALTYEQYF. The full variable domain, rest sourced from reference TRBV5-4 and TRBJ2-7, is ETGVTQSPTHLIKTRGQQVTLRCSSQSGHNTVSWYQQALGQGPQFIFQYYREEENGRGNFPPRFSGLQFPNYSSELNVNALELDDSALYLCASSFGSSGRALTYEQYFGPGTRLTVT.